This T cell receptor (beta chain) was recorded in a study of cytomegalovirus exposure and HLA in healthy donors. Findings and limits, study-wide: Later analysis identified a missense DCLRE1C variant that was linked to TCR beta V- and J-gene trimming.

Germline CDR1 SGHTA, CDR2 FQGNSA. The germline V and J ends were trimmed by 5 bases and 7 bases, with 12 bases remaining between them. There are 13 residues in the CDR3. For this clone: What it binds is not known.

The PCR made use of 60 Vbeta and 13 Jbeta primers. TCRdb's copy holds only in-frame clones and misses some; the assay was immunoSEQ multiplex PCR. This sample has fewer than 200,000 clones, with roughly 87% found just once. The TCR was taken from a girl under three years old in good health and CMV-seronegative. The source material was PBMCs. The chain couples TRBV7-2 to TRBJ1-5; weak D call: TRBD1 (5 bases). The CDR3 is CASSQERGQPQHF. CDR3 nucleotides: TGTGCCAGCAGCCAAGAACGGGGGCAGCCCCAGCATTTT.